The source of this T cell receptor beta chain is a study of blood T cell repertoires in COVID-19. Across the whole study: Samples taken during acute and convalescent COVID-19 were collected in the United States, Italy and Spain. Sources were T cells, B-cell-depleted T cells, or PBMCs; the material itself was cDNA or gDNA.

The CDR3 sequence is 15 residues long. Between the trimmed V and J ends, which lost 5 bases and 1 base, there was a span of 13 bases. The V gene's germline CDR1 is SGHTS and CDR2 YDEGEE. Methods used by the authors: Estimation of nucleated cell counts relied on the amplification of reference gene primers. TCRdb's copy holds only in-frame clones and misses some; the assay was immunoSEQ multiplex PCR. V and J calls and clone size are those listed in that table; D and trimming were worked out from the DNA. The table shows some 120,000 clones, with about four fifths occurring only once. V usage is TRBV5-8 and J usage is TRBJ1-3; D ambiguous. The sequencing input was peripheral blood. The sequence was collected from a human donor in a cohort sampled during active COVID-19. CDR3 coding DNA: TGTGCCAGCAGATTTGCGGGGTTATCTGGAAACACCATATATTTT. This encodes CASRFAGLSGNTIYF.